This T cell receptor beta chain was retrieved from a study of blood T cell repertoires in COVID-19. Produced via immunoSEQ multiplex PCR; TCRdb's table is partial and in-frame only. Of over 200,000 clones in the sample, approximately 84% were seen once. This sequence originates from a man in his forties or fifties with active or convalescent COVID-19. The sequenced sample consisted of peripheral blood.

The CDR3 is CASSPTARSSYEQYF. The CDR3 DNA follows: TGCGCCAGCAGCCCGACAGCCAGGAGCTCCTACGAGCAGTACTTC. This chain joins TRBV5-1 and TRBJ2-7, with D possibly being TRBD1 (5 bases). Trimming left V 4 bases short and J 0 bases short, with 14 bases between. This CDR3 is 15 amino acids long. The germline V gene encodes CDR1 SGHRS and CDR2 YFSETQ.